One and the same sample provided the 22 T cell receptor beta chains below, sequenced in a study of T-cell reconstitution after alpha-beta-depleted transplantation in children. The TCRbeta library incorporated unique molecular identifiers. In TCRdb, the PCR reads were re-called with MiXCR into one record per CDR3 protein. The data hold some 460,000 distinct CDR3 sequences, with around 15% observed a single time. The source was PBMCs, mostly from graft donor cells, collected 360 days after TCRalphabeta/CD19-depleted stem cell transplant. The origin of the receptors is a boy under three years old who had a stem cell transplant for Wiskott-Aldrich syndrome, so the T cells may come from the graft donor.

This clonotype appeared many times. This chain's CDR3 is CASRSGLHYEQYF. The CDR3 bases are TGTGCCAGCAGGTCGGGACTGCACTACGAGCAGTACTTC. V gene TRBV11-2 combines with J gene TRBJ2-7, with D possibly TRBD2 on 6 matching bases. V was cut by 6 bases and J by 3 bases, with 12 bases left in between. In germline, CDR1 is SGHAT, CDR2 FQNNGV. CDR3 length: 13 residues.

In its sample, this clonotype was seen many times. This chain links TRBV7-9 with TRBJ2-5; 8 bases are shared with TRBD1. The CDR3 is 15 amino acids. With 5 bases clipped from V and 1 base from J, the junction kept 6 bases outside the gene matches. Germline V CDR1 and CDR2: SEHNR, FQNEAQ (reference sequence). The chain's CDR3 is CASSHNGQGQETQYF. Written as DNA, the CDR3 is TGTGCCAGCAGCCATAACGGACAGGGCCAAGAGACCCAGTACTTC.

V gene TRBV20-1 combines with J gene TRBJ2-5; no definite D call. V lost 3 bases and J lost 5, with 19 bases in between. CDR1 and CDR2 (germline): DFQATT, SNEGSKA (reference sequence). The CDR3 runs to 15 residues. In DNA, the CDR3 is TGCAGTGCTAGCCCTTTGACTTCGGGTGGGGAGACCCAGTACTTC. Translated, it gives CSASPLTSGGETQYF.

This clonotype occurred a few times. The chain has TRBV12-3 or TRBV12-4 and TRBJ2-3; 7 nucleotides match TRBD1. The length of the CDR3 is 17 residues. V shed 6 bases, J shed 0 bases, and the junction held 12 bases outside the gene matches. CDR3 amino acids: CASSPLKGAASTDTQYF. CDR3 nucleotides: TGTGCCAGCAGCCCACTGAAGGGGGCCGCTAGCACAGATACGCAGTATTTT.

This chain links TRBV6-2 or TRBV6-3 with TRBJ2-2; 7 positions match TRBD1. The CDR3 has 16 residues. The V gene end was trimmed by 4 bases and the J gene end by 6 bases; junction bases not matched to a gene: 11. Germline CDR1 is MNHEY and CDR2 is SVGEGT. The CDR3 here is CASSSPRTTGAGELFF. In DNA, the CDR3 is TGTGCCAGCAGTTCCCCTAGGACCACAGGGGCCGGGGAGCTGTTTTTT.

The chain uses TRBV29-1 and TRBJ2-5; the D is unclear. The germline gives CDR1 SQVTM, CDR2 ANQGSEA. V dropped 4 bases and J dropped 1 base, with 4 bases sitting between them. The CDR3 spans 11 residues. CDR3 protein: CSVVPQETQYF. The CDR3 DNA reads TGCAGCGTTGTACCCCAAGAGACCCAGTACTTC.

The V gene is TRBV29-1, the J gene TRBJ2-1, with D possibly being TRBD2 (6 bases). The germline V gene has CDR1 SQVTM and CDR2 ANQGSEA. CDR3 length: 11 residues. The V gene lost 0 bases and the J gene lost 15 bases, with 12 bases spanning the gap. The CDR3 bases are TGCAGCGTTGAAGATGAACTAGCCGGGTTCTTC. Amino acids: CSVEDELAGFF.

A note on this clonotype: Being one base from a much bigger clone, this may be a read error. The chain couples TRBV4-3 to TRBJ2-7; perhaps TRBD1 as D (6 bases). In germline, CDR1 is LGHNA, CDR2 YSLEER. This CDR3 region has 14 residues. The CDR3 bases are TGCGCCAGCAGCCGGAAGAGGGGGACCTACGAGCAGCACTTC. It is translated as CASSRKRGTYEQHF.

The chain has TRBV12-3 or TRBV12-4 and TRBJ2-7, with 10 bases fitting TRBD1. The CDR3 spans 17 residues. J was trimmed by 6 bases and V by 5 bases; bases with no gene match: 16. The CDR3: CASSPRGHRDRGSEQYF. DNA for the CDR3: TGTGCCAGCAGTCCCCGGGGCCACCGGGACAGGGGCTCCGAGCAGTACTTC.

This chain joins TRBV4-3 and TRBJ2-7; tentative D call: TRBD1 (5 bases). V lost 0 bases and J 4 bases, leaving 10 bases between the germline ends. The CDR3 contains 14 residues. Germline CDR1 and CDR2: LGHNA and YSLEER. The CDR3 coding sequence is TGCGCCAGCAGCCAAGATTCCCCAGGGTACGAGCAGTACTTC. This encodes CASSQDSPGYEQYF.

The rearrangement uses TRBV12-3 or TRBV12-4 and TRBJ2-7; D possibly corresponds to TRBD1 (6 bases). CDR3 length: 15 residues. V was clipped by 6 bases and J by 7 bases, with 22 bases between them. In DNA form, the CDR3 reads TGTGCCAGCAGGGAGGAACCCGAGCGGCAGGGGGAGCAGTACTTC. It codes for CASREEPERQGEQYF.

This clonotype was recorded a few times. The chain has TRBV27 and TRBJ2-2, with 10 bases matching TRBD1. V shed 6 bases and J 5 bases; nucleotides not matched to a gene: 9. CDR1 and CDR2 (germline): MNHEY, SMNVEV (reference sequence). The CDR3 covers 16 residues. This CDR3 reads CASSRPGTGETGELFF. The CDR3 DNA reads TGTGCCAGCAGCCGTCCCGGGACAGGGGAAACCGGGGAGCTGTTTTTT.

In nucleotides, the CDR3 is TGTGCCAGCAGCCAAATGGCAGGGGGATACAATGAGCAGTTCTTC. It is translated as CASSQMAGGYNEQFF. The V and J genes are TRBV3-1 and TRBJ2-1; 7 nucleotides agree with TRBD1. The CDR3 extends over 15 amino acids. Unmatched junction bases numbered 5, after V lost 2 bases and J lost 4 bases. From germline, CDR1 is LGHDT and CDR2 YNNKEL (reference sequence).

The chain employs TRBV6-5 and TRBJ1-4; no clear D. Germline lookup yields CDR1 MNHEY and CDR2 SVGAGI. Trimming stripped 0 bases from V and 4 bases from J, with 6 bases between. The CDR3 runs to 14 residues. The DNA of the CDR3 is TGTGCCAGCAGTTACTCGACGGTTAATGAAAAACTGTTTTTT. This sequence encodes CASSYSTVNEKLFF.

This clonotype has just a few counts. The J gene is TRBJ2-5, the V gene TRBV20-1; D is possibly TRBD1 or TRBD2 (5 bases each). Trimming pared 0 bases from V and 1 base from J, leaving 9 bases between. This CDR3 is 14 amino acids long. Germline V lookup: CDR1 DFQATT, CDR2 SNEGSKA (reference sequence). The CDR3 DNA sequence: TGCAGTGCTAGAGATCCCGGGACCCAAGAGACCCAGTACTTC. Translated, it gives CSARDPGTQETQYF.

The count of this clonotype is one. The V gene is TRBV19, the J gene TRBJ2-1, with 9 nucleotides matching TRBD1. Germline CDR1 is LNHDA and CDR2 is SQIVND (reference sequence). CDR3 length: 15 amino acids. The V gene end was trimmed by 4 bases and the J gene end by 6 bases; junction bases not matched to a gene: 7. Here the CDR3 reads CASSTPGTGINEQFF. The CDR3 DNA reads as TGTGCCAGTAGTACCCCCGGGACAGGGATCAATGAGCAGTTCTTC.

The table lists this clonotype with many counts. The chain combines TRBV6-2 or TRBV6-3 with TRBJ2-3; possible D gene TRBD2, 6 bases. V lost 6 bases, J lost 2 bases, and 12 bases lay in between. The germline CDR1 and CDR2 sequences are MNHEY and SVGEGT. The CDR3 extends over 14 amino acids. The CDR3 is CASRPWDFTDTQYF. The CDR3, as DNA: TGTGCCAGCAGGCCTTGGGACTTCACAGATACGCAGTATTTT.

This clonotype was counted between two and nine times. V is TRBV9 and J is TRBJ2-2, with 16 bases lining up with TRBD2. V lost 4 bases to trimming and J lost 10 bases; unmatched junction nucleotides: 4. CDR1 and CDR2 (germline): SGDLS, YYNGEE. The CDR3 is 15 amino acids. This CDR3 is CASSPGTSGGAELFF. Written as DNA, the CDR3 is TGTGCCAGCAGCCCGGGGACTAGCGGGGGGGCGGAGCTGTTTTTT.

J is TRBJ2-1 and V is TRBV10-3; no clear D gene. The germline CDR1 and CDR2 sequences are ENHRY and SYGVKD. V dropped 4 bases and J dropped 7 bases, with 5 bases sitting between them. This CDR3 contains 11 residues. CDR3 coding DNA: TGTGCCATCAGTGGGGCAAATGAGCAGTTCTTC. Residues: CAISGANEQFF.

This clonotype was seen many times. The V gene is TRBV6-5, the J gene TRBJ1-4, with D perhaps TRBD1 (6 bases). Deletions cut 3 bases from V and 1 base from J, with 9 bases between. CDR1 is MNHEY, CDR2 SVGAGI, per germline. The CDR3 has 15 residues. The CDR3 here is CASSYSRGTNEKLFF. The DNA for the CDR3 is TGTGCCAGCAGTTATTCCAGGGGAACTAATGAAAAACTGTTTTTT.

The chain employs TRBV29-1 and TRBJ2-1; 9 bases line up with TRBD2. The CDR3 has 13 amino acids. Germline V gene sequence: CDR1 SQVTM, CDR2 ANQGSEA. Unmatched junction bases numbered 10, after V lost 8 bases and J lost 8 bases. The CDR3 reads CSLRGLARDEQFF. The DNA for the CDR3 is TGCAGCCTCAGGGGACTAGCAAGGGATGAGCAGTTCTTC.

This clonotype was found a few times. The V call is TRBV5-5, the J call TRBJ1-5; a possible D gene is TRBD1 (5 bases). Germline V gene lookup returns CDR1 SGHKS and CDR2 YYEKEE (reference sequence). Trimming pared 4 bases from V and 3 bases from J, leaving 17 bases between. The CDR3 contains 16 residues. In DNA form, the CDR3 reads TGTGCCAGCAGCCCGTCGCCGACAGCTTTCAATCAGCCCCAGCATTTT. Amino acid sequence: CASSPSPTAFNQPQHF.